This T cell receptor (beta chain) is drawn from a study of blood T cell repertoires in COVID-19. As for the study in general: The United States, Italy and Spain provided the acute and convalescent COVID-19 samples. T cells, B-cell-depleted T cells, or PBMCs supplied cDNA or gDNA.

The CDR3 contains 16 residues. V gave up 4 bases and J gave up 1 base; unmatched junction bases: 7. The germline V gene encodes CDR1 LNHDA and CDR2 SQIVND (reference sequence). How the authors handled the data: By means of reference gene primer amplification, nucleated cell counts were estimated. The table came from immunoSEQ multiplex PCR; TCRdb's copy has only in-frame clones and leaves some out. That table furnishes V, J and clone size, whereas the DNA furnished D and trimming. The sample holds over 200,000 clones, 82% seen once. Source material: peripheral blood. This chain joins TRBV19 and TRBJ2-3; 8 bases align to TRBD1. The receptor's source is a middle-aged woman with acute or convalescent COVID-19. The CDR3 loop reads CASSRTGSIGTDTQYF. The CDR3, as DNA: TGTGCCAGTAGTAGGACAGGGTCGATAGGCACAGATACGCAGTATTTT.